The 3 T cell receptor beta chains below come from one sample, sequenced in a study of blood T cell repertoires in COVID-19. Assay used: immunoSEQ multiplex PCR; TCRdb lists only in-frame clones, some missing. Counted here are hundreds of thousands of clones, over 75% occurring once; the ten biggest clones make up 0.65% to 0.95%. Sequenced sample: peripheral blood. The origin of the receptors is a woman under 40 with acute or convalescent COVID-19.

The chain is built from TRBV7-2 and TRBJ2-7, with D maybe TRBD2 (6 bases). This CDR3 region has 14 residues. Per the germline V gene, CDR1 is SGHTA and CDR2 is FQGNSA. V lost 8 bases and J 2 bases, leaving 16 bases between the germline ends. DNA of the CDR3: TGTGCCAGCTCCTTTTATAGCGGACCCTACGAGCAGTACTTC. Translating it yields CASSFYSGPYEQYF.

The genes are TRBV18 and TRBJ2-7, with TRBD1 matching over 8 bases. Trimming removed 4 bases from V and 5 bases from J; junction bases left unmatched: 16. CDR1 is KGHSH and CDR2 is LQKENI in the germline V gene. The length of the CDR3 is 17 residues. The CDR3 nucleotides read TGTGCCAGCTCACACGGTTGGGAGGACAGGGTGTCCGACGAGCAGTACTTC. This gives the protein CASSHGWEDRVSDEQYF.

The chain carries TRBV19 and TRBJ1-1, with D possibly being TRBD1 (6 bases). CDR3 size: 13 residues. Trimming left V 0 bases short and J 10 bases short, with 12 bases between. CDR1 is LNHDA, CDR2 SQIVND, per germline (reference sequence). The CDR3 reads CASSIEAGGLAFF. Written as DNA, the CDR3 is TGTGCCAGTAGTATAGAGGCGGGGGGGCTAGCTTTCTTT.